This TCR beta chain appears in the sequencing data of a study of vaccination and CD4 T cells after COVID-19 (dated 2022 in TCRdb). Context from the whole study: SARS-CoV-2 positivity had been established in the convalescent patients by nasal swab PCR, and mild disease was recorded in nine of these patients and severe disease in one. The convalescent cohort included six males and four females, with two Hispanic individuals, seven Caucasians, two Asians and one multiracial person. Each participant got two doses of either the Pfizer-BioNTech BNT162b2 vaccine (n=8) or the Moderna mRNA-1273 vaccine (n=2). Post-COVID blood samples were collected from convalescent patients a median of about 92 days after diagnosis, with a range of about 35 to 161 days. Post-vaccine blood samples were collected a median of about 72 days after the second vaccine dose, ranging from roughly 14 to 241 days. Overlapping spike peptide pools from SARS-CoV-2 and from the common cold coronaviruses HCoV-NL63, HCoV-OC43 and HCoV-229E were used as culture stimuli. In control cultures, a CEFX viral epitope pool was used as positive control, an HIV-1 Nef peptide pool was used as negative control, or no peptide was added. In ten to eleven COVID-19 convalescent patients and several infection-naive healthy vaccine recipients, the spike-specific CD4+ TCR repertoire before mRNA vaccination was compared with the repertoire after mRNA vaccination.

The CDR3 starts with the cysteine, ends with the phenylalanine, and has 13 residues. The kept DNA is CDR3 alone, 39 bases in frame from the first base. CDR1 and CDR2 were assigned from the germline V gene as SNHLY and FYNNEI. Between the V and J ends, shortened by 3 bases and 0 bases respectively, the junction contains 5 bases. The meaning of the sample's treatment or condition label: roughly 10-day PBMC culture with coronavirus spike peptide pools or control peptides (ViraFEST assay). The ViraFEST assay, used in the study, expanded antigen-specific T cells with peptide pools and then identified the expanded clonotypes through TCR sequencing. The convalescent patients' positive SARS-CoV-2 PCR tests were from March to December 2020, which was before the Alpha, Beta and Delta variants emerged in the United States. Each well held around 2 million PBMCs cultured with approximately 10 ug/ml peptide pools in IMDM containing approximately 5% human AB serum and around 10 IU/ml IL-2. Half of the culture medium was replaced with fresh IL-2-containing medium on days 3 and 7. After approximately 11 days of culture, CD4+ T cells were isolated by negative selection with the EasySep CD4+ T cell isolation kit. Ficoll-Paque Plus gradient centrifugation was used to isolate PBMCs from whole blood, and the isolated PBMCs were then either used fresh or cryopreserved at -140C. In general, triplicate wells were set up for every culture condition.

The study at large found these results: Although the median number of SARS-CoV-2-reactive clonotypes went up from 20 to 25 after infection to around 39 after vaccination, the increase was not significant. Of the vaccine-specific clones in convalescent patients, 304 of 307, or nearly all, reacted only to SARS-CoV-2 spike and did not cross-react with common cold coronaviruses. Among the post-vaccine SARS-CoV-2-reactive clones in convalescent patients, a median approximately 86% showed up only after vaccination, which suggests vaccine-specific priming. The number of convalescent patients in the study was relatively small, and the study did not examine early timepoints following natural infection.

The library was prepared using PCR. TCR sequencing of DNA from cultured CD4+ T cells used the Oncomine TCR Beta short-read assay at the Johns Hopkins FTIC core. Genomic DNA was extracted from the cultured CD4+ T cells with the QIAamp micro DNA kit. Oncomine TCR Beta libraries from cultured CD4+ T cells were pooled using unique dual indexes and sequenced on an Illumina iSeq 100. In the authors' own workflow: Non-productive sequences were removed, and CDR3s not starting with C, not ending with F or W, or shorter than 7 amino acids were discarded. The MANAFEST web application was used to identify antigen-specific clonotypes by comparing peptide-stimulated wells against reference wells and other culture wells. To be called positive, a clone needed an FDR below 0.05, an odds ratio above 5, and a productive frequency above 0.1% in at least two of three replicate wells. Cross-reactive clonotypes were defined as significantly expanded in both SARS-CoV-2 spike wells and at least one common cold coronavirus spike condition. CDR3 homology was assessed with Levenshtein distances (stringdist) and unrooted phylogenetic trees (ape) in R version 3.6.1. The public sequencing data were trimmed at Q25 with fastp and processed into clonotypes with MiXCR by TCRdb, which kept only in-frame beta chains. Each CDR3 protein appears once, grouped with its most common genes and DNA. These V and J calls rely on TCRdb rather than the paper's analysis. The sample table shows around 19,000 distinct CDR3 sequences, and 53% are seen once. Approximately 15% of the sample is held by the ten biggest clonotypes.

In regard to this clonotype: No cognate antigen has been identified for it. The sample holds no much larger clone one base away, and base qualities are not on file.

This material consisted of CD4+ T cells from blood, cultured in vitro, taken before SARS-CoV-2 vaccination. This chain joins TRBV2 to TRBJ1-1, with no D gene named confidently. The receptor was isolated from a human donor who had recovered from COVID-19. This receptor has the CDR3 CASSETVNTEAFF. The sequenced DNA is TGTGCCAGCAGTGAGACGGTGAACACTGAAGCTTTCTTT.